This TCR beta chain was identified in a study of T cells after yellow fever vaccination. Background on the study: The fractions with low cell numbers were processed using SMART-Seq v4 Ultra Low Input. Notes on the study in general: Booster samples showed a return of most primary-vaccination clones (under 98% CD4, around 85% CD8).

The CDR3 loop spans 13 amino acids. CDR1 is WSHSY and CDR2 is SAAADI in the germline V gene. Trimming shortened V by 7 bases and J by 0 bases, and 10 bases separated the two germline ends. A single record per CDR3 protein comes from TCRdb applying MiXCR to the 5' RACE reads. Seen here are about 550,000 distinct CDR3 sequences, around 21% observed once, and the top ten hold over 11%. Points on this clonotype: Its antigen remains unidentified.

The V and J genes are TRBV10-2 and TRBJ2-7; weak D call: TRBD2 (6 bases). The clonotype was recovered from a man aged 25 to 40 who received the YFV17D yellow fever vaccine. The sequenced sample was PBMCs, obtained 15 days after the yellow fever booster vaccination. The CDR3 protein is CASTVGLSYEQYF. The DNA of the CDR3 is TGCGCCAGCACCGTGGGACTCTCCTACGAGCAGTACTTC.